Listed here are 18 T cell receptor beta chains from one sample, sequenced in a study of T-cell memory formation after mild COVID-19. TCRdb reanalysed the 5' RACE reads using MiXCR and keeps one entry per CDR3 protein. The table shows under 550,000 distinct CDR3 sequences, with about 20% occurring only once. The specimen sequenced was PBMCs or a T cell subset sorted from them (not recorded which). Receptors originate from a man between 18 and 29 years old who had mild COVID-19 (a few samples of this study predate the infection). Cell type and time point are not known.

The V call is TRBV4-1, the J call TRBJ2-3, with unresolved D. The CDR3 is 16 residues long. Germline CDR1 and CDR2: MGHRA and YSYEKL. Between the trimmed V and J ends, which lost 3 bases and 0 bases, there was a span of 13 bases. The CDR3 region has the DNA TGCGCCAGCAGCCACGAGTCGGCGGTAAGCACAGATACGCAGTATTTT. Its translation: CASSHESAVSTDTQYF.

The chain has TRBV6-2 or TRBV6-3 and TRBJ1-1; the D is unclear. V lost 6 bases to trimming and J lost 2 bases, with 10 bases between them. The germline V gene has CDR1 MNHEY and CDR2 SVGEGT. The CDR3 is 13 amino acids. CDR3 in DNA: TGTGCCAGCAGAACACGGAAAAACACTGAAGCTTTCTTT. Translated: CASRTRKNTEAFF.

V and J are TRBV27 and TRBJ2-7; D uncertain. Germline CDR1 is MNHEY and CDR2 is SMNVEV (reference sequence). The V and J ends lost 8 bases and 3 bases respectively, with 17 bases between them. The CDR3 covers 14 residues. The CDR3 spells CASARLGQLYEQYF. In DNA, the CDR3 is TGTGCCAGCGCACGGTTGGGTCAGCTCTACGAGCAGTACTTC.

This clonotype was seen a handful of times. The rearrangement links TRBV9 to TRBJ1-3, with D hard to call. The CDR3 has 14 residues. The germline V and J ends were trimmed by 0 bases and 2 bases, with 6 bases remaining between them. CDR1 SGDLS and CDR2 YYNGEE come from the germline V gene. CDR3 in DNA: TGTGCCAGCAGCGTAGGAGAGACTGGAAACACCATATATTTT. It is translated as CASSVGETGNTIYF.

This clonotype showed up many times. The chain carries TRBV20-1 and TRBJ1-6; TRBD1 matches at 9 bases. Germline trimming cut 6 bases from V and 9 bases from J; bases unmatched to any gene: 9. The CDR3 extends over 14 amino acids. From germline, CDR1 is DFQATT and CDR2 SNEGSKA (reference sequence). The CDR3: CSAPGQGESSPLHF. The CDR3, as DNA: TGCAGTGCACCGGGACAGGGAGAAAGTTCACCCCTCCACTTT.

There are a few counts of this clonotype. The V and J genes are TRBV5-8 and TRBJ2-7; D is possibly TRBD1 (5 bases). The CDR3 sequence is 13 residues long. CDR1 is SGHTS, CDR2 YDEGEE, per germline. V lost 6 bases, J lost 1 base, and 11 bases lay in between. The CDR3 loop reads CASTKGPSYEQYV. Here the CDR3 DNA reads TGTGCCAGCACCAAGGGGCCTTCCTACGAGCAGTACGTC.

V and J are TRBV7-8 and TRBJ1-5; no clear D. Germline V CDR1 and CDR2: SGHVS, FQNEAQ. CDR3 length: 13 residues. The V end lost 3 bases, the J end lost 4 bases, and 7 bases lay between the germline ends. The CDR3 is CASSLTTNQPQHF. The CDR3 DNA is TGTGCCAGCAGCTTGACCACGAATCAGCCCCAGCATTTT.

The chain carries TRBV19 and TRBJ1-1; no definite D call. Germline CDR1 is LNHDA and CDR2 is SQIVND (reference sequence). CDR3 length equals 11 residues. The germline V and J ends were trimmed by 9 bases and 8 bases, with 13 bases remaining between them. The CDR3 region has the DNA TGTGCCAGCCGCCTGGGAGTAGAAGCTTTCTTT. Amino acid sequence: CASRLGVEAFF.

This sequence joins TRBV20-1 and TRBJ2-1, with unresolved D. Germline CDR1 is DFQATT and CDR2 is SNEGSKA (reference sequence). The V end was cut by 0 bases, the J end by 4 bases, with 13 bases between. The CDR3 totals 15 residues. CDR3 nucleotide sequence: TGCAGTGCTAGAGATCCCTCGGACGGTTACAATGAGCAGTTCTTC. Protein: CSARDPSDGYNEQFF.

The CDR3 nucleotides are TGCGCCAGCAGCAGGTCGGGGGGAAACACCGGGGAGCTGTTTTTT. It encodes CASSRSGGNTGELFF. The J gene is TRBJ2-2, the V gene TRBV5-1; 7 bases fit TRBD2. Unmatched junction bases numbered 5, after V lost 4 bases and J lost 2 bases. Germline loops: CDR1 SGHRS, CDR2 YFSETQ. The CDR3 runs 15 residues.

The table lists this clonotype with a few counts. The chain links TRBV10-3 to TRBJ2-7, with D perhaps assigned TRBD1 or TRBD2 (5 bases each). This CDR3 is built from 14 residues. Germline CDR1 reads ENHRY; CDR2 reads SYGVKD. Trimming stripped 5 bases from V and 2 bases from J, with 13 bases between. The CDR3 here is CAISRRDRPYEQYF. The DNA of the CDR3 is TGTGCCATCAGTCGACGGGACCGTCCCTACGAGCAGTACTTC.

This clonotype came up a few times. The chain links TRBV4-1 to TRBJ2-5; TRBD1 aligns across 7 bases. The length of the CDR3 is 14 residues. V shed 6 bases and J 5 bases; nucleotides not matched to a gene: 9. The V gene's germline CDR1 is MGHRA and CDR2 YSYEKL. The CDR3 loop is CASSRQGKRETQYF. The CDR3 nucleotides read TGCGCCAGCAGTCGACAGGGAAAGCGGGAGACCCAGTACTTC.

There are many counts of this clonotype. The chain has TRBV5-1 and TRBJ1-3; D gene ambiguous. This CDR3 has 15 residues. Germline values: CDR1 SGHRS, CDR2 YFSETQ. Trimming removed 7 bases at V and 4 bases at J, with 18 bases between. CDR3 nucleotide sequence: TGCGCCAGCGGCACCGGCACGCCGGGCGGAAACACCATATATTTT. This codes for CASGTGTPGGNTIYF.

The J gene is TRBJ2-7, the V gene TRBV11-2; D tentatively fits TRBD1 or TRBD2 (5 bases each). Germline V gene data show CDR1 as SGHAT and CDR2 as FQNNGV. Trimming took 2 bases from V and 7 from J, leaving 12 bases between them. This CDR3 spans 13 amino acids. The CDR3 DNA reads TGTGCCAGCAGCTTATCGAGGGGTGGTGAGCAGTACGTC. Its protein is CASSLSRGGEQYV.

In this sample, this clonotype turned up a few times. The chain carries TRBV9 and TRBJ2-1; TRBD2 agrees at 10 bases. Germline CDR1 and CDR2: SGDLS and YYNGEE. V lost 1 base and J lost 3; bases outside the gene matches: 1. The CDR3 is made up of 15 amino acids. CDR3 residues: CASSVLAGVYNEQFF. The CDR3 region has the DNA TGTGCCAGCAGCGTACTAGCGGGGGTCTACAATGAGCAGTTCTTC.

This chain joins TRBV7-2 and TRBJ1-2; a weak D match, TRBD1 (5 bases). CDR3 length equals 15 residues. V dropped 5 bases and J dropped 9 bases, with 22 bases sitting between them. Germline lookup yields CDR1 SGHTA and CDR2 FQGNSA. CDR3: CASSPRGWRAGRYTF. The CDR3 DNA reads as TGTGCCAGCAGCCCCCGGGGGTGGAGGGCCGGCCGCTACACCTTC.

The chain is built from TRBV6-5 and TRBJ1-1; D unresolved. The CDR3 extends over 13 amino acids. The germline CDR1 and CDR2 sequences are MNHEY and SVGAGI. V lost 6 bases to trimming and J lost 0 bases, with 8 bases between them. The CDR3, as DNA: TGTGCCAGCAGGGAACCTATGAACACTGAAGCTTTCTTT. It codes for CASREPMNTEAFF.

The chain carries TRBV13 and TRBJ2-2; no definite D call. The CDR3 has 13 amino acids. Germline CDR1 reads PRHDT; CDR2 reads FYEKMQ (reference sequence). The V and J ends lost 7 bases and 1 base respectively, with 7 bases between them. DNA of the CDR3: TGTGCCAGCACGCCCGTGAACACCGGGGAGCTGTTTTTT. Encoded protein: CASTPVNTGELFF.